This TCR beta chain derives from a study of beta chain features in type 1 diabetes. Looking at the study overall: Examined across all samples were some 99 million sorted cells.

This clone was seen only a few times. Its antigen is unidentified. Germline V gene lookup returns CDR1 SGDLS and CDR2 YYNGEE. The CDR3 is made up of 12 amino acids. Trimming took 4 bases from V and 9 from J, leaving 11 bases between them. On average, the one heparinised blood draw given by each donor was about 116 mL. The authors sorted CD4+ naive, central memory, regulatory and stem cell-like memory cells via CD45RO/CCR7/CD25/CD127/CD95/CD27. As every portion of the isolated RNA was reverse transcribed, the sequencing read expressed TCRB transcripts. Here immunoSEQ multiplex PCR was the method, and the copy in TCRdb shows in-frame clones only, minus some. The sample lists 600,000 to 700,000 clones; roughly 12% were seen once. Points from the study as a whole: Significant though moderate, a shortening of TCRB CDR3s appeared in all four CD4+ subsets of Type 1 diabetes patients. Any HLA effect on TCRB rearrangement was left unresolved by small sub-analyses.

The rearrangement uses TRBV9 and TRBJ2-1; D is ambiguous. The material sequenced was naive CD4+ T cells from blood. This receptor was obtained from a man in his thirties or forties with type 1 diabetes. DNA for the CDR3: TGTGCCAGCAGCCTAGGAATGGCTGAGCAGTTCTTC. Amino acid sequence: CASSLGMAEQFF.